One and the same sample provided the 27 T cell receptor beta chains below, sequenced in a study of yellow fever vaccine responses in identical twins (dated by TCRdb to 2017 to 2018). Library preparation used RT-PCR. The instrument was an Illumina HiSeq 2500. TCRdb handled the public reads itself, with Q25 trimming in fastp and clone calling in MiXCR, and kept productive beta chains. A single entry per CDR3 protein holds the most common genes and DNA from its merged rows. The sample profile shows under 20,000 distinct CDR3 sequences; approximately 68% of them were found once. The leading ten clones occupy roughly 2.2% of the sample. Sequenced material: T cells from blood (PBMCs), unsorted or a sorted subset (not recorded which), taken before or after yellow fever vaccination (not recorded which). Source of these receptors: a woman under 30 who received the yellow fever vaccine. Donor details come from another sample of the same person, matched by shared clones.

This clonotype was counted once. The chain has TRBV11-3 and TRBJ2-1; 9 positions agree with TRBD1. The junction had 5 bases not matched to a gene; V was cut back by 5 bases and J by 3 bases. The CDR3 is 15 residues long. Germline V gene lookup returns CDR1 SGHNT and CDR2 YENEEA. The CDR3 bases are TGTGCCAGCAGCGCCGGGACAGGGATCTACAATGAGCAGTTCTTC. Its protein product is CASSAGTGIYNEQFF.

J is TRBJ2-1 and V is TRBV28, with D uncertain. The CDR3 spans 14 residues. Germline-derived CDR1 and CDR2 are MDHEN and SYDVKM. The ends were cut back, 6 bases at V and 0 bases at J, with 9 bases in the middle. CDR3 in amino acids: CASRLQSSYNEQFF. The CDR3, as DNA: TGTGCCAGCAGACTCCAGAGCTCCTACAATGAGCAGTTCTTC. The entire variable domain, with the rest obtained from reference TRBV28 and TRBJ2-1, is as follows: DVKVTQSSRYLVKRTGEKVFLECVQDMDHENMFWYRQDPGLGLRLIYFSYDVKMKEKGDIPEGYSVSREKKERFSLILESASTNQTSMYLCASRLQSSYNEQFFGPGTRLTVL.

The rearrangement links TRBV2 to TRBJ2-7; the D is unclear. CDR1 is SNHLY, CDR2 FYNNEI, per germline. With 10 bases removed from V and 7 bases from J, the gap between germline ends came to 14 bases. The CDR3 is made up of 11 amino acids. Here the CDR3 reads CATVSGDEQYF. CDR3 nucleotides: TGTGCCACCGTTTCTGGGGATGAGCAGTACTTC.

The chain uses TRBV4-2 and TRBJ2-3, with D possibly called TRBD1 or TRBD2 (6 bases each). The CDR3 is 17 amino acids. V lost 1 base, J lost 1 base, and 15 bases lay in between. Germline CDR1 reads LGHNA; CDR2 reads YNFKEQ. CDR3 residues: CASSQVPGRGRTDTQYF. CDR3 nucleotides: TGTGCCAGCAGCCAAGTACCTGGTCGGGGGCGCACAGATACGCAGTATTTT.

The chain carries TRBV19 and TRBJ1-6; tentative D call: TRBD1 (5 bases). V gave up 4 bases and J gave up 9 bases, with 16 bases separating them. Germline CDR1 reads LNHDA; CDR2 reads SQIVND (reference sequence). This CDR3 comprises 15 residues. For the CDR3, the DNA is TGTGCCAGTAGTACCAAGGGTTTCGGGGGTTCACCCCTCCACTTT. It encodes CASSTKGFGGSPLHF.

CDR3 sequence (DNA): TGTGCCAGCAGTTATCGTGACTCCCAAGAGACCCAGTACTTC. Translation gives CASSYRDSQETQYF. The chain carries TRBV6-5 and TRBJ2-5; D unresolved. CDR3 size: 14 residues. Germline V gene lookup returns CDR1 MNHEY and CDR2 SVGAGI. Trimming took off 3 bases at V and 1 base at J, with 9 bases between the two ends.

This sequence joins TRBV11-1 and TRBJ2-7, with 11 bases matching TRBD2. CDR3 length equals 15 residues. CDR1 is SGHAT and CDR2 is FQDESV in the germline V gene (reference sequence). V lost 6 bases to trimming and J lost 0 bases; unmatched junction nucleotides: 4. In nucleotides, the CDR3 is TGTGCCAGCAGAGGGACTAGCGGAAGCTCCTACGAGCAGTACTTC. This sequence encodes CASRGTSGSSYEQYF.

The rearrangement joins TRBV9 to TRBJ2-2; no firm D call. The V end was cut by 3 bases, the J end by 6 bases, with 21 bases between. CDR1 is SGDLS, CDR2 YYNGEE, per germline. The CDR3 runs 17 residues. CDR3 protein: CASSAQIGLSIPGELFF. Written as DNA, the CDR3 is TGTGCCAGCAGCGCGCAAATAGGGTTGTCTATCCCCGGGGAGCTGTTTTTT.

This clonotype was detected once. The chain couples TRBV29-1 to TRBJ2-5, with unresolved D. CDR1 and CDR2 (germline): SQVTM, ANQGSEA. The CDR3 runs to 13 residues. Trimming took off 3 bases at V and 3 bases at J, with 11 bases between the two ends. The CDR3 bases are TGCAGCGTTGATCTGGCTGGAGAAGAGACCCAGTACTTC. Protein product: CSVDLAGEETQYF. Full variable domain (outside the CDR3, taken from reference TRBV29-1 and TRBJ2-5): SAVISQKPSRDICQRGTSLTIQCQVDSQVTMMFWYRQQPGQSLTLIATANQGSEATYESGFVIDKFPISRPNLTFSTLTVSNMSPEDSSIYLCSVDLAGEETQYFGPGTRLLVL.

The chain uses TRBV2 and TRBJ2-7, with D perhaps matching TRBD2 (6 bases). The CDR3 loop spans 14 amino acids. V gave up 4 bases and J gave up 5 bases, with 15 bases separating them. Germline CDR1 reads SNHLY; CDR2 reads FYNNEI. The chain's CDR3 is CASSGPTRLNEQYF. In nucleotides, the CDR3 is TGTGCCAGCAGTGGACCGACTAGGCTCAACGAGCAGTACTTC.

The V gene is TRBV11-1, the J gene TRBJ2-1; 7 bases match TRBD2. This CDR3 region has 12 residues. The ends lost 5 bases at V and 6 bases at J; junction bases unmatched: 1. The germline V gene encodes CDR1 SGHAT and CDR2 FQDESV (reference sequence). CDR3: CASSPSGNEQFF. In nucleotides, the CDR3 is TGTGCCAGCAGCCCTAGCGGCAATGAGCAGTTCTTC.

The V gene is TRBV29-1, the J gene TRBJ2-5; 12 nucleotides align to TRBD2. Per the germline V gene, CDR1 is SQVTM and CDR2 is ANQGSEA. This CDR3 comprises 13 residues. The ends lost 4 bases at V and 5 bases at J; junction bases unmatched: 2. CDR3 sequence: CSVGTSGRETQYF. CDR3 nucleotides: TGCAGCGTTGGCACTAGCGGGAGGGAGACCCAGTACTTC.

The chain couples TRBV6-1 to TRBJ2-1; the D is unclear. Germline CDR1 and CDR2: MNHNS and SASEGT. Trimming stripped 3 bases from V and 10 bases from J, with 10 bases between. CDR3 length: 12 amino acids. The CDR3 DNA follows: TGTGCCAGCAGTGACCCCCCGGGCGAGCAGTTCTTC. As protein: CASSDPPGEQFF.

The chain joins TRBV23-1 to TRBJ1-1, with 8 bases aligning to TRBD1. TRBV23-1 is an ORF, and what it does is uncertain. The trim removed 0 bases at V and 0 bases at J, leaving 0 bases unmatched. This CDR3 has 15 amino acids. The CDR3 loop is CASSQSDRVNTEAFF. CDR3 coding DNA: TGCGCCAGCAGTCAATCGGACAGGGTGAACACTGAAGCTTTCTTT.

The chain couples TRBV2 to TRBJ2-7, with D uncertain. With 3 bases removed from V and 3 bases from J, the gap between germline ends came to 3 bases. CDR1 and CDR2 from the germline V gene are SNHLY and FYNNEI. The CDR3 loop spans 11 amino acids. The CDR3 sequence is CASSEIYEQYV. The CDR3 DNA sequence: TGTGCCAGCAGTGAGATCTACGAGCAGTACGTC.

This clonotype is a singleton in its sample. The J gene is TRBJ1-1, the V gene TRBV15; D is ambiguous. This CDR3 region has 15 residues. V dropped 3 bases and J dropped 0 bases, with 11 bases sitting between them. Germline CDR1 LNHNV, CDR2 YYDKDF (reference sequence). CDR3 nucleotide sequence: TGTGCCACCAGCAGCAGCACGCGGGTGAACACTGAAGCTTTCTTT. Its translation is CATSSSTRVNTEAFF. The full variable domain, completed using reference TRBV15 and TRBJ1-1, is DAMVIQNPRYQVTQFGKPVTLSCSQTLNHNVMYWYQQKSSQAPKLLFHYYDKDFNNEADTPDNFQSRRPNTSFCFLDIRSPGLGDTAMYLCATSSSTRVNTEAFFGQGTRLTVV.

The chain recombines TRBV3-1 with TRBJ2-1; D not resolved. V lost 0 bases to trimming and J lost 5 bases, with 11 bases between them. Germline loops: CDR1 LGHDT, CDR2 YNNKEL (reference sequence). CDR3 size: 15 residues. The CDR3 DNA follows: TGTGCCAGCAGCCAAGATTTGGTCAAGAACAATGAGCAGTTCTTC. This codes for CASSQDLVKNNEQFF.

The J gene is TRBJ2-7, the V gene TRBV13; 8 positions match TRBD2. Germline CDR1 and CDR2: PRHDT and FYEKMQ (reference sequence). The CDR3 covers 14 residues. The junction had 4 bases not matched to a gene; V was cut back by 5 bases and J by 1 base. The CDR3 loop reads CASSPGTSSYEQYF. The CDR3 DNA sequence: TGTGCCAGCAGCCCCGGGACTAGTTCCTACGAGCAGTACTTC.

The chain couples TRBV15 to TRBJ1-1; 8 positions match TRBD1. Per the germline V gene, CDR1 is LNHNV and CDR2 is YYDKDF (reference sequence). The CDR3 runs to 13 residues. Germline trimming cut 7 bases from V and 2 bases from J; bases unmatched to any gene: 3. The CDR3 sequence: CATTDRANTEAFF. The CDR3, as DNA: TGTGCCACCACGGACAGGGCCAACACTGAAGCTTTCTTT.

The gene calls are TRBV6-1 and TRBJ2-4; D could derive from TRBD1 or TRBD2 (5 bases each). CDR3 length: 15 residues. Trimming took off 2 bases at V and 4 bases at J, with 12 bases between the two ends. Looked up from germline, CDR1 is MNHNS and CDR2 is SASEGT. CDR3 region: CASSESGDPKNIQYF. CDR3 bases: TGTGCCAGCAGTGAATCCGGGGACCCAAAAAACATTCAGTACTTC.

The chain employs TRBV14 and TRBJ1-1, with D perhaps matching TRBD1 (6 bases). Trimming left V 3 bases short and J 5 bases short, with 16 bases between. Germline V gene data show CDR1 as SGHDN and CDR2 as FVKESK. The CDR3 has 15 residues. The CDR3, as DNA: TGTGCCAGCAGCCAGATTGGCAGGGGAGGGACTGAAGCTTTCTTT. Protein: CASSQIGRGGTEAFF.

The chain recombines TRBV29-1 with TRBJ2-4, with D hard to call. The germline V gene has CDR1 SQVTM and CDR2 ANQGSEA. Trimming left V 3 bases short and J 0 bases short, with 6 bases between. The CDR3 has 13 amino acids. The CDR3 DNA is TGCAGCGTTGAGGGCCTAGCCAAAAACATTCAGTACTTC. Protein sequence: CSVEGLAKNIQYF.

The chain recombines TRBV11-3 with TRBJ2-4; D remains unclear. Germline CDR1 is SGHNT and CDR2 is YENEEA. Trimming removed 5 bases from V and 8 bases from J, with 16 bases in between. The CDR3 spans 14 residues. The CDR3: CASSPTRVVDIQYF. The CDR3 bases are TGTGCCAGCAGCCCCACACGAGTCGTAGACATTCAGTACTTC.

This clonotype appeared once. The CDR3, as DNA: TGTGCCAGCAGTCAAAACAATGAGCAGTTCTTC. Translating it yields CASSQNNEQFF. This chain uses TRBV25-1 with TRBJ2-1; D ambiguous. This CDR3 has 11 residues. Germline V gene data show CDR1 as MGHDK and CDR2 as SYGVNS. V was pared by 5 bases and J by 5 bases, with 4 bases between. Full variable domain (missing parts from reference TRBV25-1 and TRBJ2-1): EADIYQTPRYLVIGTGKKITLECSQTMGHDKMYWYQQDPGMELHLIHYSYGVNSTEKGDLSSESTVSRIRTEHFPLTLESARPSHTSQYLCASSQNNEQFFGPGTRLTVL.

This clonotype has only one observation. The V call is TRBV20-1, the J call TRBJ2-7; unclear D gene. CDR3 size: 13 residues. V dropped 2 bases and J dropped 0 bases, with 8 bases sitting between them. Germline V gene sequence: CDR1 DFQATT, CDR2 SNEGSKA (reference sequence). CDR3 protein: CSARPDDSYEQYF. The DNA for the CDR3 is TGCAGTGCTAGACCGGACGACTCCTACGAGCAGTACTTC.

This clonotype was counted only a few times. V and J are TRBV10-1 and TRBJ2-7; TRBD2 matches at 7 bases. Trimming removed 4 bases from V and 1 base from J; junction bases left unmatched: 7. Germline V CDR1 and CDR2: WNHNN, SYGVQD (reference sequence). The CDR3 has 15 residues. CDR3 sequence reads: CASSGSLAPSYEQYF. CDR3 nucleotide sequence: TGCGCCAGCAGTGGGTCACTAGCGCCGTCCTACGAGCAGTACTTC.

V usage is TRBV5-6 and J usage is TRBJ2-7; D is perhaps TRBD1 (6 bases). Trimming took off 4 bases at V and 2 bases at J, with 16 bases between the two ends. This CDR3 comprises 15 residues. Germline lookup yields CDR1 SGHDT and CDR2 YYEEEE. The CDR3 loop reads CASSASGTRTYEQYF. The CDR3 nucleotides read TGTGCCAGCAGCGCCTCCGGGACACGGACCTACGAGCAGTACTTC.